These 21 T cell receptor beta chains came from one sample sequenced in a study of response to subunit inactivated influenza vaccine. TCRdb independently ran MiXCR on the RT-PCR reads; one entry per CDR3 protein. This table holds 550,000 to 800,000 distinct CDR3 sequences, approximately 15% found once. The sample in question was PBMCs from blood, obtained less than 15 days before vaccination. These receptors originate from a man between 45 and 60 years old who received an inactivated influenza vaccine.

The chain combines TRBV12-3 or TRBV12-4 with TRBJ1-5, with TRBD1 identical over 7 bases. V lost 5 bases and J lost 1; bases outside the gene matches: 8. The CDR3 sequence is 16 residues long. CDR3 sequence (DNA): TGTGCCAGCAGTCAGGGGGTCGGTGTGAGCAATCAGCCCCAGCATTTT. It is translated as CASSQGVGVSNQPQHF.

This chain's CDR3 is CASSPSAPTEAFF. In nucleotides, the CDR3 is TGTGCCAGCTCACCCTCCGCCCCGACTGAAGCTTTCTTT. The chain joins TRBV18 to TRBJ1-1; D is ambiguous. V lost 3 bases and J 5 bases, leaving 10 bases between the germline ends. The CDR3 sequence is 13 residues long. Per germline, CDR1 KGHSH and CDR2 LQKENI.

This clonotype was seen many times. The chain carries TRBV14 and TRBJ2-2; 7 bases match TRBD1. V was pared by 4 bases and J by 3 bases, with 2 bases of the junction left unmatched. Per the germline V gene, CDR1 is SGHDN and CDR2 is FVKESK. The CDR3 totals 14 residues. CDR3 protein: CASSPGQYTGELFF. The CDR3 DNA sequence: TGTGCCAGCAGCCCGGGACAGTACACCGGGGAGCTGTTTTTT.

V usage is TRBV20-1 and J usage is TRBJ2-5; 7 nucleotides line up with TRBD2. Germline V gene lookup returns CDR1 DFQATT and CDR2 SNEGSKA (reference sequence). Unmatched junction bases numbered 15, after V lost 7 bases and J lost 7 bases. CDR3 length: 14 residues. CDR3 sequence reads: CSVKGQAGVGTQYF. The CDR3 nucleotides read TGCAGTGTCAAAGGCCAGGCGGGAGTCGGGACCCAGTACTTC.

This clonotype was counted at least ten times. The genes are TRBV4-3 and TRBJ2-5; TRBD2 agrees at 13 bases. Unmatched junction bases numbered 6, after V lost 3 bases and J lost 5 bases. The CDR3 has 16 amino acids. From germline, CDR1 is LGHNA and CDR2 YSLEER. For the CDR3, the DNA is TGCGCCAGCAGCCAGGATCCGGGACTAGCGGGGGAGACCCAGTACTTC. This codes for CASSQDPGLAGETQYF.

This clonotype came up many times. The V call is TRBV29-1, the J call TRBJ1-1, with D perhaps matching TRBD1 (5 bases). The CDR3 sequence is 14 residues long. Per the germline V gene, CDR1 is SQVTM and CDR2 is ANQGSEA. Trimming stripped 0 bases from V and 5 bases from J, with 13 bases between. CDR3 sequence reads: CSVEDLRGGTEAFF. CDR3 nucleotides: TGCAGCGTTGAAGATCTAAGGGGTGGAACTGAAGCTTTCTTT.

The rearrangement joins TRBV7-2 to TRBJ2-1; 7 bases are a match to TRBD2. V shed 1 base and J 10 bases; nucleotides not matched to a gene: 4. The CDR3 has 13 residues. Germline V gene sequence: CDR1 SGHTA, CDR2 FQGNSA. CDR3: CASSLGETSEQFF. The CDR3 bases are TGTGCCAGCAGCTTAGGGGAGACTAGCGAGCAGTTCTTC.

The chain employs TRBV9 and TRBJ2-2, with 8 bases identical to TRBD1. This CDR3 is built from 15 residues. CDR1 is SGDLS, CDR2 YYNGEE, per germline. V dropped 4 bases and J dropped 7; count of bases not matched to a gene: 9. The CDR3 here is CASSLRGRGGGELFF. DNA for the CDR3: TGTGCCAGCAGCCTCAGGGGGCGTGGGGGCGGGGAGCTGTTTTTT.

This clonotype has only a few counts. The chain couples TRBV29-1 to TRBJ2-7, with D perhaps matching TRBD2 (8 bases). Germline lookup yields CDR1 SQVTM and CDR2 ANQGSEA. The CDR3 extends over 15 amino acids. Trimming took off 5 bases at V and 2 bases at J, with 19 bases between the two ends. The CDR3, as DNA: TGCAGCGTTATTAGCGGGACAGAAAATACCTACGAGCAGTACTTC. Amino acid sequence: CSVISGTENTYEQYF.

This clonotype has a handful of counts. The chain employs TRBV20-1 and TRBJ2-7; TRBD2 agrees at 12 bases. V dropped 1 base and J dropped 4; count of bases not matched to a gene: 5. Per the germline V gene, CDR1 is DFQATT and CDR2 is SNEGSKA (reference sequence). This CDR3 is 15 amino acids long. This CDR3 reads CSARGLAGVGYEQYF. Written as DNA, the CDR3 is TGCAGTGCTAGAGGACTAGCGGGAGTAGGGTACGAGCAGTACTTC.

This chain connects TRBV28 to TRBJ2-7; a weak D match, TRBD2 (6 bases). Germline assignment: CDR1 MDHEN and CDR2 SYDVKM. This CDR3 has 15 residues. V lost 5 bases and J lost 1, with 15 bases in between. CDR3 DNA sequence: TGTGCCAGCAGTAAGCCGGGACTCCTATCCTACGAGCAGTACTTC. Amino acid sequence: CASSKPGLLSYEQYF.

The rearrangement joins TRBV6-1 to TRBJ2-7; 8 nucleotides line up with TRBD2. This CDR3 has 16 residues. Trimming removed 0 bases from V and 1 base from J; junction bases left unmatched: 5. Germline CDR1 MNHNS, CDR2 SASEGT. The CDR3, as DNA: TGTGCCAGCAGTGAAGCGGGCCAGCGGGGGTCCTACGAGCAGTACTTC. Its translation is CASSEAGQRGSYEQYF.

This clonotype turned up a few times. The chain is built from TRBV4-2 and TRBJ2-3; 9 bases line up with TRBD2. The CDR3 is made up of 16 amino acids. Unmatched junction bases numbered 6, after V lost 1 base and J lost 4 bases. Germline V lookup: CDR1 LGHNA, CDR2 YNFKEQ. The CDR3 reads CASSQGSSGDADTQYF. Written as DNA, the CDR3 is TGTGCCAGCAGCCAAGGGTCTAGCGGGGACGCAGATACGCAGTATTTT.

The gene calls are TRBV7-2 and TRBJ2-7, with D possibly TRBD1 on 6 matching bases. Germline-derived CDR1 and CDR2 are SGHTA and FQGNSA. This CDR3 region has 15 residues. Trimming cost V 1 base and J 2 bases, with 12 bases left between them. The CDR3 reads CASSLDLQGTYEQYF. The CDR3 coding sequence is TGTGCCAGCAGCTTAGACTTACAGGGAACCTACGAGCAGTACTTC.

This clonotype was counted a few times. The chain employs TRBV9 and TRBJ2-1, with 7 bases that match TRBD2. CDR3 length equals 14 residues. Germline trimming cut 1 base from V and 5 bases from J; bases unmatched to any gene: 3. Germline V gene sequence: CDR1 SGDLS, CDR2 YYNGEE. The CDR3 is CASSVLAEDNEQFF. The CDR3 region has the DNA TGTGCCAGCAGCGTACTAGCGGAAGACAATGAGCAGTTCTTC.

This clonotype was picked up a small number of times. This chain connects TRBV20-1 to TRBJ1-4; D is undetermined. V lost 3 bases to trimming and J lost 8 bases, with 10 bases between them. The CDR3 sequence is 12 residues long. In germline, CDR1 is DFQATT, CDR2 SNEGSKA (reference sequence). CDR3 bases: TGCAGTGCTAGTGGGTCGGAGGAAAAACTGTTTTTT. It yields the protein CSASGSEEKLFF.

This clonotype was found many times. V is TRBV10-3 and J is TRBJ1-6; D gene uncertain. The length of the CDR3 is 15 residues. The V end was cut by 8 bases, the J end by 8 bases, with 19 bases between. Germline V CDR1 and CDR2: ENHRY, SYGVKD. This CDR3 reads CAIGRRLGSDSPLHF. Here the CDR3 DNA reads TGTGCCATCGGTCGCAGGTTAGGCTCCGATTCACCCCTCCACTTT.

This chain connects TRBV7-3 to TRBJ2-5; D not resolved. Germline loops: CDR1 SGHTA, CDR2 FQGTGA. V was cut by 5 bases and J by 4 bases, with 11 bases left in between. The CDR3 contains 13 residues. CDR3: CASSTSGAETQYF. The CDR3 coding sequence is TGTGCCAGCAGCACATCCGGAGCAGAGACCCAGTACTTC. Supplemented by reference TRBV7-3 and TRBJ2-5, the full variable domain reads GAGVSQTPSNKVTEKGKYVELRCDPISGHTALYWYRQSLGQGPEFLIYFQGTGAADDSGLPNDRFFAVRPEGSVSTLKIQRTERGDSAVYLCASSTSGAETQYFGPGTRLLVL.

This clonotype was detected many times. This may arise from a read error, as a much more abundant clone is one base away. V and J are TRBV12-3 or TRBV12-4 and TRBJ2-1, with D perhaps matching TRBD1 (6 bases). V was pared by 6 bases and J by 2 bases, with 8 bases between. This CDR3 is built from 13 residues. This CDR3 is CASSRDTYNEQFF. The CDR3 coding sequence is TGTGCCAGCAGCCGGGACACCTACAATGAGCAGTTCTTC.

The chain combines TRBV5-1 with TRBJ2-7; D may correspond to TRBD1 or TRBD2 (5 bases each). CDR3 length: 14 residues. V was pared by 5 bases and J by 0 bases, with 12 bases between. Germline loops: CDR1 SGHRS, CDR2 YFSETQ. This chain's CDR3 is CASRGTFSSYEQYF. CDR3 nucleotides: TGCGCCAGCAGGGGGACCTTCAGCTCCTACGAGCAGTACTTC.

As concerns this clonotype: Sequence at one end of the junction differs from germline and may be a read error. The V gene is TRBV12-3 or TRBV12-4, the J gene TRBJ2-5; 9 nucleotides agree with TRBD1. The CDR3 has 15 amino acids. Here the CDR3 DNA reads TGTGCCAGCAGTTTCCCGGGACAGGGAATGGCTACCCGGTACTTC. It is translated as CASSFPGQGMATRYF.